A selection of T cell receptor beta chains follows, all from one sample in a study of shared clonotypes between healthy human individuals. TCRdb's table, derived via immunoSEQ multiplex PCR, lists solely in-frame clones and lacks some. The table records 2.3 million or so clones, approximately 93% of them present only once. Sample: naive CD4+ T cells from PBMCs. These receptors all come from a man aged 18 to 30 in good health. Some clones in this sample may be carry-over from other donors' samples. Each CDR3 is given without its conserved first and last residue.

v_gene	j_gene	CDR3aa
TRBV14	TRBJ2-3	ASSPHPSGRSTDTQY
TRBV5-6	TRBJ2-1	ASSSSSRATLNNEQF
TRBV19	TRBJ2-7	ASSSTAYEQY
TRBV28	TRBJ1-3	ASSLGGTSGNTIY
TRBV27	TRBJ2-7	ASSLYGWGEGSYEQY
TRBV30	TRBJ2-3	AWSTPDTQY
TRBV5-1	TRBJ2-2	ASSRLADNTGELF
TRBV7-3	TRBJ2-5	ASSLMAQPVETQY
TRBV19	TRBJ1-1	ASSIGWGQVNTEAF
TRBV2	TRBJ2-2	ASSDFTGELF
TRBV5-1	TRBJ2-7	ASAAGSHEQY
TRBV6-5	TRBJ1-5	ASSSKRNQPQH
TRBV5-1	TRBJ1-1	ASSLESTGSPAF
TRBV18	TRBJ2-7	ASSPTLAGVLGYEQY
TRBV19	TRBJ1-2	ASTRTGGYGYT
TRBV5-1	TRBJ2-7	ASSGVFIDEQY
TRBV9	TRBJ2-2	ASSPMLRTSGKTGELF
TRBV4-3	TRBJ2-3	ASSRNTPHSTDTQY
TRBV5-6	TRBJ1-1	ASSLDRMNTEAF
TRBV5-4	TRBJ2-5	ASSTGGGKTQY
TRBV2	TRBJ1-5	ASSELSGDRD
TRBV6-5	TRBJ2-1	ASRRRQGDEQF
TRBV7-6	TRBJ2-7	ASSFGAAPYEQY
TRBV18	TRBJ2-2	ASSPLAGGGTGELF
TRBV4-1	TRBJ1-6	ASSQVLSPLH
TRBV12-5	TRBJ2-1	ASGPGRGSNEQF
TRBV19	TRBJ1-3	ASSLDLHRSGNTIY